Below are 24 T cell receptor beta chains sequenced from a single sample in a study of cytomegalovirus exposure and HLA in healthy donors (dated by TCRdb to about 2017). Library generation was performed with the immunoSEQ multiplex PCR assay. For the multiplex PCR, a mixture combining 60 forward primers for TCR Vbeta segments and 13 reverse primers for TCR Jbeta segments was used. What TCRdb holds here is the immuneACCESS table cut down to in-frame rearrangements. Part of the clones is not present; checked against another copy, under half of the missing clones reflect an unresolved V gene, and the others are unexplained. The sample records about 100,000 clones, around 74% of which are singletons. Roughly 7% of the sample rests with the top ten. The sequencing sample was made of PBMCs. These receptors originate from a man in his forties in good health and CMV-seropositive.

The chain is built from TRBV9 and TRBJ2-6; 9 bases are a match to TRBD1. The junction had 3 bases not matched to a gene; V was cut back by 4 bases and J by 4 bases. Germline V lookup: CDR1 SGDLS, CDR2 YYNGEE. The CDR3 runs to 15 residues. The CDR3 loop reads CASSRQGEGANVLTF. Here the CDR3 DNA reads TGTGCCAGCAGCAGACAGGGGGAGGGGGCCAACGTCCTGACTTTC. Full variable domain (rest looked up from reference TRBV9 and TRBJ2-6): DSGVTQTPKHLITATGQRVTLRCSPRSGDLSVYWYQQSLDQGLQFLIQYYNGEERAKGNILERFSAQQFPDLHSELNLSSLELGDSALYFCASSRQGEGANVLTFGAGSRLTVL.

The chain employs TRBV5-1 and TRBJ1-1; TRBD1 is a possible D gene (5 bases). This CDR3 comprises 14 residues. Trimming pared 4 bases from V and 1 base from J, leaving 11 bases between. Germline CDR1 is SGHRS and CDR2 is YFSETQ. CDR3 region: CASSRRQQNTEAFF. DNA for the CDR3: TGCGCCAGCAGCAGGAGACAGCAGAACACTGAAGCTTTCTTT.

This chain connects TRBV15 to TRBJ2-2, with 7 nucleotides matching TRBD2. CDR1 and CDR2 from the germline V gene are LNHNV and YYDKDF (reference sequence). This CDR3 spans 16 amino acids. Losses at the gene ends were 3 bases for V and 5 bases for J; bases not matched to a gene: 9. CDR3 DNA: TGTGCCACCAGCAGTTCTGGGAGGGGACGGACCGGGGAGCTGTTTTTT. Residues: CATSSSGRGRTGELFF. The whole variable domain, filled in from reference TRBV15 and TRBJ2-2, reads DAMVIQNPRYQVTQFGKPVTLSCSQTLNHNVMYWYQQKSSQAPKLLFHYYDKDFNNEADTPDNFQSRRPNTSFCFLDIRSPGLGDTAMYLCATSSSGRGRTGELFFGEGSRLTVL.

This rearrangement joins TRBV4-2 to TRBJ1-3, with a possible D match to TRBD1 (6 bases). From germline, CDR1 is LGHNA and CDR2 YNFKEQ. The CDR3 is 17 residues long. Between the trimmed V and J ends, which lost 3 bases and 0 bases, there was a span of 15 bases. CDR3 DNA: TGTGCCAGCAGCCAGTATCCAACAGGGCTCTCTGGAAACACCATATATTTT. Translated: CASSQYPTGLSGNTIYF.

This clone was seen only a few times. CDR3 sequence (DNA): TGTGCCAGCAGTTACTTGACTAGCTATTTCTTT. Protein: CASSYLTSYFF. This rearrangement joins TRBV6-6 to TRBJ1-1; D uncertain. V was pared by 1 base and J by 13 bases, with 10 bases between. The CDR3 totals 11 residues. Germline CDR1 is MNHNY and CDR2 is SVGAGI (reference sequence).

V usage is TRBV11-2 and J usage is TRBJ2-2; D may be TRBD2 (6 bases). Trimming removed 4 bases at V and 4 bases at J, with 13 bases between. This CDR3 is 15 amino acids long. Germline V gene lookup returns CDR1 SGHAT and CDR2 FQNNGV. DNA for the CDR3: TGTGCCAGCAGCTCGACTAGTTCGGCCACCGGGGAGCTGTTTTTT. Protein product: CASSSTSSATGELFF.

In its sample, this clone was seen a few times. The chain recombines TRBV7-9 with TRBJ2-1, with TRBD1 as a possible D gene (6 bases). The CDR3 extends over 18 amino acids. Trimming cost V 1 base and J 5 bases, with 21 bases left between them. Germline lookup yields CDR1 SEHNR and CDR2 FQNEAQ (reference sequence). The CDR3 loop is CASSLGGRGRSLHNEQFF. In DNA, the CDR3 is TGTGCCAGCAGCTTAGGAGGCAGGGGAAGATCTCTCCACAATGAGCAGTTCTTC.

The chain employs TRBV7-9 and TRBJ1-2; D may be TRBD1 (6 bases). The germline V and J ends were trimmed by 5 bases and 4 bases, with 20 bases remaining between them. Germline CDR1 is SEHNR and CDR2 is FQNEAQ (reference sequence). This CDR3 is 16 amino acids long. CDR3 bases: TGTGCCAGCAGCCCCCGCGGACAGAAGTCCCTCTATGGCTACACCTTC. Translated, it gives CASSPRGQKSLYGYTF.

The CDR3 loop is CASSRPGQGLNEQYF. CDR3 bases: TGTGCCAGCAGTCGGCCGGGACAGGGGTTGAACGAGCAGTACTTC. This chain uses TRBV6-1 with TRBJ2-7; 10 positions match TRBD1. The junction had 9 bases not matched to a gene; V was cut back by 5 bases and J by 5 bases. The V gene's germline CDR1 is MNHNS and CDR2 SASEGT. This CDR3 region has 15 residues.

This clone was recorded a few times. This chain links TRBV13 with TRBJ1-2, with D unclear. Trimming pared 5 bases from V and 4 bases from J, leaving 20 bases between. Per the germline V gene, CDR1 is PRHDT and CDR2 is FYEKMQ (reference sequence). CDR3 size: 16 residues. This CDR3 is CASSPHSDELLYGYTF. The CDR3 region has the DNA TGTGCCAGCAGCCCCCATTCCGATGAGCTCCTCTATGGCTACACCTTC.

DNA of the CDR3: TGTGCCAGTAGTATTAGCGGAAGGCCTCCCGGGGAGCTGTTTTTT. It translates to CASSISGRPPGELFF. The chain couples TRBV19 to TRBJ2-2, with D perhaps matching TRBD2 (6 bases). This CDR3 comprises 15 residues. V was shortened by 3 bases and J by 6 bases, with 14 bases between the two germline ends. Germline CDR1 reads LNHDA; CDR2 reads SQIVND (reference sequence).

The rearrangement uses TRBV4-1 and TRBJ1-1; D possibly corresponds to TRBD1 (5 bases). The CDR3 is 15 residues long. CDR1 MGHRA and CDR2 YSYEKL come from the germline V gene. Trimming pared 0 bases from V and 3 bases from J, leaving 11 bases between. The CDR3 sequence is CASSQDFRGDTEAFF. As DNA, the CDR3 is TGCGCCAGCAGCCAAGATTTTCGGGGGGACACTGAAGCTTTCTTT.

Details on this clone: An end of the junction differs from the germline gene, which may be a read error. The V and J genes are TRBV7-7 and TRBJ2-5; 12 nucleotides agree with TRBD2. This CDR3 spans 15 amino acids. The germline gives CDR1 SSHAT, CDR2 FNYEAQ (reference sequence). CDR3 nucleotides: TGTGCTAGCAGCTTGGGACTAGCGGGCCAAGAGACCCAGTACTTC. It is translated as CASSLGLAGQETQYF. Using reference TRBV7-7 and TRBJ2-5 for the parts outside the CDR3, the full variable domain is GAGVSQSPRYKVTKRGQDVTLRCDPISSHATLYWYQQALGQGPEFLTYFNYEAQPDKSGLPSDRFSAERPEGSISTLTIQRTEQRDSAMYRCASSLGLAGQETQYFGPGTRLLVL.

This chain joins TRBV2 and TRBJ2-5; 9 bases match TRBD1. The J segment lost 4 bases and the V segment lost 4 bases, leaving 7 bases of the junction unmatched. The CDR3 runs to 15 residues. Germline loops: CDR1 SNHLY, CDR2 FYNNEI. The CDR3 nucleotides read TGTGCCAGCAGTGCGGGGACAGGGCTCGGAGAGACCCAGTACTTC. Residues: CASSAGTGLGETQYF.

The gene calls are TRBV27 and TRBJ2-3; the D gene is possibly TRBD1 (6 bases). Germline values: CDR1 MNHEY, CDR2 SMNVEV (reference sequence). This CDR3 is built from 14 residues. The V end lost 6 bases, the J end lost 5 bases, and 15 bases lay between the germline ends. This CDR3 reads CASRPQGQGDTQYF. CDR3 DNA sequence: TGTGCCAGCAGACCCCAGGGGCAAGGAGATACGCAGTATTTT.

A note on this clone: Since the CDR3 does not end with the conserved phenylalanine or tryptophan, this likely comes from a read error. The CDR3 nucleotides are TGTGCCTCCCGGGGGGCGGGGGATACGCAGTATTTG. It encodes CASRGAGDTQYL. This chain connects TRBV15 to TRBJ2-3, with a weak D call TRBD2 (7 bases). Deletions cut 11 bases from V and 6 bases from J, with 15 bases between. Germline V lookup: CDR1 LNHNV, CDR2 YYDKDF (reference sequence). This CDR3 region has 12 residues.

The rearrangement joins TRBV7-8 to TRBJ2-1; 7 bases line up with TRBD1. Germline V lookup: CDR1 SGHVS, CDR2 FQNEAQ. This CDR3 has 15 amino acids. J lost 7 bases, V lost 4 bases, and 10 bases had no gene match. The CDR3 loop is CASSSTGVFLNEQFF. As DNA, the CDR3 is TGTGCCAGCAGCTCTACAGGGGTTTTTTTAAATGAGCAGTTCTTC.

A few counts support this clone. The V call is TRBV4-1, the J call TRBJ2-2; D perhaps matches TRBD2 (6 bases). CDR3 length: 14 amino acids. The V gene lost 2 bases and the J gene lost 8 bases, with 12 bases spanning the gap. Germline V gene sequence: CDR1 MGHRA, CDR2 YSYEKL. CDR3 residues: CASSQRGKGGELFF. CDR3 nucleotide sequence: TGCGCCAGCAGCCAACGCGGGAAAGGGGGGGAGCTGTTTTTT.

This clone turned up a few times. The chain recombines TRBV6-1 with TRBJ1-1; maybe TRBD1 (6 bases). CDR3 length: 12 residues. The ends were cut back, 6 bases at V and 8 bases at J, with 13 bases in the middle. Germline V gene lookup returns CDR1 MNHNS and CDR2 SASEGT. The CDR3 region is CASSLTGAEAFF. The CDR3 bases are TGTGCCAGCAGCTTGACAGGAGCCGAAGCTTTCTTT.

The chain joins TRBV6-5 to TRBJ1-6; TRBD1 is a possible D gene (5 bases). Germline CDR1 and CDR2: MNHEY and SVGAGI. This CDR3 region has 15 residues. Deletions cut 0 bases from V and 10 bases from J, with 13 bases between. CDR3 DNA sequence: TGTGCCAGCAGTTACTCATCAGGGTTTGGATCACCCCTCCACTTT. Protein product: CASSYSSGFGSPLHF.

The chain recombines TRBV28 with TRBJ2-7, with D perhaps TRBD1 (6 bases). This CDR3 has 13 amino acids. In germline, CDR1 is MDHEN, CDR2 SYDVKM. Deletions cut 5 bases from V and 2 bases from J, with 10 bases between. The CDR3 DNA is TGTGCCAGCAGTCAGGGGACAACCTACGAGCAGTACTTC. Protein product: CASSQGTTYEQYF.

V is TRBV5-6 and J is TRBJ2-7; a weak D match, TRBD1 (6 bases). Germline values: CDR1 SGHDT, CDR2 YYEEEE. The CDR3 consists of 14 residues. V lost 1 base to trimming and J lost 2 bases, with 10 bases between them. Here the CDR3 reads CASSLTRGTYEQYF. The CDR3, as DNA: TGTGCCAGCAGCTTGACCAGGGGTACCTACGAGCAGTACTTC.

As DNA, the CDR3 is TGCGCCAGCAGCTCTATGGGACAGGGAGACTATGGCTACACCTTC. It codes for CASSSMGQGDYGYTF. The rearrangement joins TRBV5-1 to TRBJ1-2, with TRBD1 matching over 9 bases. The V segment lost 3 bases and the J segment 3 bases; nucleotides outside the gene matches: 6. The CDR3 extends over 15 amino acids. Germline assignment: CDR1 SGHRS and CDR2 YFSETQ.

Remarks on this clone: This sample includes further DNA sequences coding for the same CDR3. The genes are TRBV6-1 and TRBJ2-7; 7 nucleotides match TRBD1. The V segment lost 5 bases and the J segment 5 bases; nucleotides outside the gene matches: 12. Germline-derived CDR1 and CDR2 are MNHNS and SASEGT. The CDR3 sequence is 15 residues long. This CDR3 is CASSTARDRAHEQYF. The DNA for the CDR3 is TGTGCCAGCAGTACGGCTCGGGACAGAGCCCACGAGCAGTACTTC.